The 28 T cell receptor beta chains below were found in one sample sequenced in a study of beta chain features in type 1 diabetes. No antigen has been assigned to these receptors. Findings and caveats of the study: Across all four CD4+ subsets, people with type 1 diabetes showed modestly shorter TCRB CDR3s.

Expressed TCRB transcripts were sequenced after all isolated RNA was converted to cDNA. Clones were read by immunoSEQ multiplex PCR, and TCRdb kept only the in-frame ones, dropping some. This table has under 300,000 clones, 11% to 15% appearing once. Specimen: naive CD4+ T cells from blood. The receptors stem from a man aged 25 to 40 with type 1 diabetes.

The chain is built from TRBV14 and TRBJ2-1; D not certain. The ends were cut back, 1 base at V and 4 bases at J, with 14 bases in the middle. The CDR3 extends over 16 amino acids. Germline V gives CDR1 SGHDN, CDR2 FVKESK. The CDR3 bases are TGTGCCAGCAGCCAAGTTTCCGCTAGGCTTTACAATGAGCAGTTCTTC. Amino acid sequence: CASSQVSARLYNEQFF.

The J gene is TRBJ1-1, the V gene TRBV30; D not resolved. Germline lookup yields CDR1 GTSNPN and CDR2 SVGIG (reference sequence). Trimming took off 5 bases at V and 6 bases at J, with 19 bases between the two ends. CDR3 length equals 14 residues. CDR3 coding DNA: TGTGCCTGGCGAGGGAGCGGAGGTATCGCTGAAGCTTTCTTT. Amino acid sequence: CAWRGSGGIAEAFF.

A few counts support this clone. The rearrangement uses TRBV2 and TRBJ2-7; D is perhaps TRBD1 (6 bases). This CDR3 contains 12 residues. The V gene's germline CDR1 is SNHLY and CDR2 FYNNEI. The V end was cut by 7 bases, the J end by 3 bases, with 10 bases between. The CDR3 spells CASKGQLYEQYF. Here the CDR3 DNA reads TGTGCCAGCAAAGGACAGCTCTACGAGCAGTACTTC.

This clone appeared a few times. CDR3 amino acids: CASSSSDTLTQYF. CDR3 DNA: TGTGCCAGCAGTTCCTCCGACACTCTTACGCAGTATTTT. The chain is built from TRBV27 and TRBJ2-3; D unclear. Deletions cut 4 bases from V and 8 bases from J, with 13 bases between. Germline CDR1 MNHEY, CDR2 SMNVEV (reference sequence). CDR3 length: 13 amino acids.

This clone showed up just a few times. CDR3: CASSPGGIQEGKTQYF. CDR3 in DNA: TGTGCCAGCAGCCCCGGCGGAATACAAGAAGGAAAGACCCAGTACTTC. The chain couples TRBV5-4 to TRBJ2-5; D gene unclear. The V and J ends lost 4 bases and 6 bases respectively, with 22 bases between them. Germline-derived CDR1 and CDR2 are SGHNT and YYREEE (reference sequence). This CDR3 region has 16 residues.

The genes are TRBV11-2 and TRBJ2-1, with 9 bases fitting TRBD2. In germline, CDR1 is SGHAT, CDR2 FQNNGV. V was pared by 1 base and J by 9 bases, with 7 bases of the junction left unmatched. This CDR3 region has 15 residues. As DNA, the CDR3 is TGTGCCAGCAGCTTAGTTGGCGGGGGGGCTGGTGAGCAGTTCTTC. It yields the protein CASSLVGGGAGEQFF.

J is TRBJ1-2 and V is TRBV6-5; D is unresolved. The CDR3 loop spans 12 amino acids. Deletions cut 6 bases from V and 8 bases from J, with 13 bases between. Germline CDR1 MNHEY, CDR2 SVGAGI. The CDR3 DNA is TGTGCCAGCAGGGAACCCCTAGGAGGCTACACCTTC. Its translation is CASREPLGGYTF.

This clone was counted a few times. The V call is TRBV4-2, the J call TRBJ1-1; unclear D gene. Trimming cost V 8 bases and J 5 bases, with 9 bases left between them. CDR1 and CDR2 (germline): LGHNA, YNFKEQ. The CDR3 length is 11 residues. This CDR3 reads CASVERTEAFF. CDR3 sequence (DNA): TGTGCCAGCGTTGAGAGAACTGAAGCTTTCTTT.

The chain has TRBV5-4 and TRBJ2-5; D is unresolved. The V end was cut by 1 base, the J end by 4 bases, with 5 bases between. In germline, CDR1 is SGHNT, CDR2 YYREEE (reference sequence). The CDR3 covers 12 residues. For the CDR3, the DNA is TGTGCCAGCAGCTTGCCGGGAGAGACCCAGTACTTC. Its translation is CASSLPGETQYF.

CDR3 protein: CASSLVGTGGSEQYF. CDR3 DNA: TGTGCCAGCAGCCTCGTAGGAACGGGAGGGAGCGAGCAGTACTTC. The genes are TRBV7-2 and TRBJ2-7; 8 bases align to TRBD2. From germline, CDR1 is SGHTA and CDR2 FQGNSA. This CDR3 contains 15 residues. The V gene end was trimmed by 5 bases and the J gene end by 6 bases; junction bases not matched to a gene: 12.

The chain has TRBV2 and TRBJ2-3, with D maybe TRBD2 (5 bases). Trimming pared 5 bases from V and 0 bases from J, leaving 12 bases between. The CDR3 sequence is 15 residues long. CDR1 is SNHLY and CDR2 is FYNNEI in the germline V gene. CDR3 amino acids: CASSPPGISTDTQYF. The DNA for the CDR3 is TGTGCCAGCAGTCCCCCGGGGATTAGCACAGATACGCAGTATTTT. Together with reference TRBV2 and TRBJ2-3, the CDR3 gives the full variable domain: EPEVTQTPSHQVTQMGQEVILRCVPISNHLYFYWYRQILGQKVEFLVSFYNNEISEKSEIFDDQFSVERPDGSNFTLKIRSTKLEDSAMYFCASSPPGISTDTQYFGPGTRLTVL.

The chain couples TRBV19 to TRBJ2-5; 8 bases match TRBD1. V shed 7 bases, J shed 4 bases, and the junction held 2 bases outside the gene matches. Germline CDR1 is LNHDA and CDR2 is SQIVND (reference sequence). The CDR3 consists of 12 residues. The CDR3 reads CASTDRGETQYF. In DNA, the CDR3 is TGTGCCAGTACCGACAGGGGAGAGACCCAGTACTTC.

The chain uses TRBV5-1 and TRBJ1-6, with D perhaps matching TRBD1 (6 bases). The CDR3 totals 15 residues. The V and J ends lost 6 bases and 8 bases respectively, with 18 bases between them. Germline assignment: CDR1 SGHRS and CDR2 YFSETQ. Here the CDR3 reads CASTFGGVLDSPLHF. The DNA of the CDR3 is TGCGCCAGCACTTTTGGGGGCGTCCTGGATTCACCCCTCCACTTT.

The rearrangement links TRBV7-2 to TRBJ1-1; tentatively, D is TRBD1 (5 bases). The CDR3 is made up of 14 amino acids. CDR1 and CDR2 (germline): SGHTA, FQGNSA. V lost 5 bases and J 5 bases, leaving 15 bases between the germline ends. The CDR3 here is CASSPRLGDTEAFF. DNA for the CDR3: TGTGCCAGCAGCCCCCGTCTAGGGGATACTGAAGCTTTCTTT.

J is TRBJ2-5 and V is TRBV9; TRBD1 matches at 7 bases. Germline trimming cut 3 bases from V and 2 bases from J; bases unmatched to any gene: 4. This CDR3 contains 14 residues. Germline CDR1 SGDLS, CDR2 YYNGEE. The CDR3 here is CASSEQDRQETQYF. The CDR3 DNA is TGTGCCAGCAGCGAGCAGGACAGGCAAGAGACCCAGTACTTC.

The chain is built from TRBV5-1 and TRBJ2-1; 8 nucleotides line up with TRBD1. V shed 0 bases and J 4 bases; nucleotides not matched to a gene: 24. The CDR3 is 22 residues long. Germline CDR1 reads SGHRS; CDR2 reads YFSETQ. CDR3 in amino acids: CASSLVGRRDRTRLDPYNEQFF. The CDR3 DNA reads as TGCGCCAGCAGCTTGGTTGGGCGCCGGGACAGGACCAGGCTAGATCCTTACAATGAGCAGTTCTTC.

In this sample, this clone turned up a few times. The J gene is TRBJ1-1, the V gene TRBV15; 10 nucleotides match TRBD1. Germline V gives CDR1 LNHNV, CDR2 YYDKDF (reference sequence). The CDR3 runs to 14 residues. Trimming removed 1 base from V and 4 bases from J; junction bases left unmatched: 0. DNA for the CDR3: TGTGCCACCAGCAGAGGACAGGGGGCCACTGAAGCTTTCTTT. Its protein is CATSRGQGATEAFF.

This clone turned up a few times. This chain uses TRBV7-9 with TRBJ2-1; 7 nucleotides line up with TRBD2. The CDR3 has 16 amino acids. The germline CDR1 and CDR2 sequences are SEHNR and FQNEAQ (reference sequence). The V and J ends lost 5 bases and 5 bases, in that order; junction bases with no gene match: 12. CDR3 amino acids: CASSHSPGLTNNEQFF. The DNA of the CDR3 is TGTGCCAGCAGCCACTCGCCGGGACTAACTAACAATGAGCAGTTCTTC.

A few counts support this clone. The chain carries TRBV5-6 and TRBJ1-2; TRBD1 agrees at 10 bases. The V and J ends lost 4 bases and 4 bases, in that order; junction bases with no gene match: 10. Per the germline V gene, CDR1 is SGHDT and CDR2 is YYEEEE. The CDR3 extends over 16 amino acids. CDR3 in DNA: TGTGCCAGCAGCCCGGGACAGGGGACAATATCCTATGGCTACACCTTC. This sequence encodes CASSPGQGTISYGYTF.

CDR3: CASRPRGGPNEQFF. The CDR3 DNA sequence: TGTGCCAGCAGACCTCGGGGGGGGCCCAATGAGCAGTTCTTC. The chain couples TRBV27 to TRBJ2-1; 8 nucleotides align to TRBD2. With V trimmed by 6 bases and J by 6 bases, 7 bases remained unmatched. Germline values: CDR1 MNHEY, CDR2 SMNVEV (reference sequence). The CDR3 has 14 amino acids.

This clone was detected only a few times. The chain has TRBV10-3 and TRBJ2-3, with unresolved D. Germline V CDR1 and CDR2: ENHRY, SYGVKD. The length of the CDR3 is 11 residues. The germline V and J ends were trimmed by 6 bases and 3 bases, with 4 bases remaining between them. As DNA, the CDR3 is TGTGCCATCAGGGCAACAGATACGCAGTATTTT. Amino acid sequence: CAIRATDTQYF.

The rearrangement uses TRBV27 and TRBJ2-5; D perhaps matches TRBD2 (5 bases). The V end was cut by 4 bases, the J end by 4 bases, with 13 bases between. Germline V gene sequence: CDR1 MNHEY, CDR2 SMNVEV (reference sequence). This CDR3 contains 14 residues. CDR3 nucleotides: TGTGCCAGCAGTTCCCCGGGGAGCAGAGAGACCCAGTACTTC. Translation: CASSSPGSRETQYF.

V and J are TRBV7-6 and TRBJ2-5, with TRBD1 identical over 10 bases. In germline, CDR1 is SGHVS, CDR2 FNYEAQ. The CDR3 covers 15 residues. With 4 bases clipped from V and 5 bases from J, the junction kept 7 bases outside the gene matches. CDR3 bases: TGTGCCAGCAGCTCCCCGACAGGGGGCATGGAGACCCAGTACTTC. This sequence encodes CASSSPTGGMETQYF. Using reference TRBV7-6 and TRBJ2-5 for the parts outside the CDR3, the full variable domain is GAGVSQSPRYKVTKRGQDVALRCDPISGHVSLYWYRQALGQGPEFLTYFNYEAQQDKSGLPNDRFSAERPEGSISTLTIQRTEQRDSAMYRCASSSPTGGMETQYFGPGTRLLVL.

The chain links TRBV2 to TRBJ1-2; 9 nucleotides align to TRBD1. Germline values: CDR1 SNHLY, CDR2 FYNNEI. The CDR3 is 13 amino acids. Unmatched junction bases numbered 4, after V lost 6 bases and J lost 5 bases. As DNA, the CDR3 is TGTGCCAGCAGCCCCGGGACAGGGTATGGCTACACCTTC. Its translation: CASSPGTGYGYTF.

This chain connects TRBV10-3 to TRBJ2-3; 15 bases map to TRBD2. The CDR3 spans 16 residues. Germline loops: CDR1 ENHRY, CDR2 SYGVKD. V shed 7 bases, J shed 5 bases, and the junction held 7 bases outside the gene matches. The CDR3 loop is CAIKKGLAGGEDTQYF. In DNA form, the CDR3 reads TGTGCCATCAAGAAGGGACTAGCGGGGGGCGAAGATACGCAGTATTTT.

This clone turned up a few times. This chain uses TRBV5-1 with TRBJ1-4; D ambiguous. Germline assignment: CDR1 SGHRS and CDR2 YFSETQ. The V end was cut by 0 bases, the J end by 1 base, with 10 bases between. This CDR3 contains 16 residues. CDR3 protein: CASSLDGGRTNEKLFF. Here the CDR3 DNA reads TGCGCCAGCAGCTTGGATGGAGGGCGAACTAATGAAAAACTGTTTTTT.

This clone turned up a few times. V is TRBV7-9 and J is TRBJ2-5; TRBD2 matches 9 bases. The CDR3 loop spans 14 amino acids. The trim removed 8 bases at V and 4 bases at J, leaving 8 bases unmatched. The germline gives CDR1 SEHNR, CDR2 FQNEAQ (reference sequence). The CDR3 loop reads CASGAAGGTETQYF. CDR3 nucleotides: TGTGCCAGCGGCGCCGCGGGGGGGACAGAGACCCAGTACTTC.

The chain carries TRBV30 and TRBJ2-1; perhaps TRBD2 as D (5 bases). In germline, CDR1 is GTSNPN, CDR2 SVGIG (reference sequence). The CDR3 runs 13 residues. The V end was cut by 2 bases, the J end by 7 bases, with 12 bases between. The CDR3 bases are TGTGCCTGGAGTCCCGGACTGGCTAATGAGCAGTTCTTC. It translates to CAWSPGLANEQFF.